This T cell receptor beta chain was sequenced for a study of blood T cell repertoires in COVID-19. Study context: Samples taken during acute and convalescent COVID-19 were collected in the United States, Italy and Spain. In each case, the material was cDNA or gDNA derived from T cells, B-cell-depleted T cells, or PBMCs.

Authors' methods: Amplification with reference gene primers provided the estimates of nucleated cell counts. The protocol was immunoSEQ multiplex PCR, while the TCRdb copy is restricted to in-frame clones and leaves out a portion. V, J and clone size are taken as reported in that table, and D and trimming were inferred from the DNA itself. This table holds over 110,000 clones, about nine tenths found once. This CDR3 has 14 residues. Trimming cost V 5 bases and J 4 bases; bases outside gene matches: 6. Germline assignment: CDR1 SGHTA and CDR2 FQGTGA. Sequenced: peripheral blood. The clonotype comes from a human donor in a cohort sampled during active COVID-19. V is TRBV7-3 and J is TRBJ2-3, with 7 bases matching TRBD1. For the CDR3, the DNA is TGTGCCAGCAGCCCCCGGGACAGTGCAGATACGCAGTATTTT. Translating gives CASSPRDSADTQYF.